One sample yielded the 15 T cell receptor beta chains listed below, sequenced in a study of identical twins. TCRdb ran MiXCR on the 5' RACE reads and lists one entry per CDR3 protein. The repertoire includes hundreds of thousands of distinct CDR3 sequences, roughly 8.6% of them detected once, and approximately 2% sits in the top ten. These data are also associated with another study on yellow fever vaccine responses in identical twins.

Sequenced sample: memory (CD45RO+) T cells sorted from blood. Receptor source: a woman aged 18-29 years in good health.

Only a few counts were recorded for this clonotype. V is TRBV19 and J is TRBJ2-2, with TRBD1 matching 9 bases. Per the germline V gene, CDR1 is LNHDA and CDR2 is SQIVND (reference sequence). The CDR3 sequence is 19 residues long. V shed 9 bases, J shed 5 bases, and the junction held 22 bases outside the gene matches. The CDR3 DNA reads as TGTGCCAGCAAAGTCCCCGGGACAGGGACAACTAGGGCTACCGGGGAGCTGTTTTTT. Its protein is CASKVPGTGTTRATGELFF.

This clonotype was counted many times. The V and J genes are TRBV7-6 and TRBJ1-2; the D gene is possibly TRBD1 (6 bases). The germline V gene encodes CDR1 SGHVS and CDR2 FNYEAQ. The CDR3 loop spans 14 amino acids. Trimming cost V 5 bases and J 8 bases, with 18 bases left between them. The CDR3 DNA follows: TGTGCCAGCAGCGGTGATGGGGGGGCGAAGGGCTACACCTTC. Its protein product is CASSGDGGAKGYTF.

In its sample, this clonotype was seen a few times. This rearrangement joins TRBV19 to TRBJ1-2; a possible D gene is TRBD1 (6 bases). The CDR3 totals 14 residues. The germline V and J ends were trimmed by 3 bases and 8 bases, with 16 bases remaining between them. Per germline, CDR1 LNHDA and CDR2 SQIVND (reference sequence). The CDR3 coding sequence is TGTGCCAGTAGTATTGGCGGGACAAAGGGGGGCTACACCTTC. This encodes CASSIGGTKGGYTF.

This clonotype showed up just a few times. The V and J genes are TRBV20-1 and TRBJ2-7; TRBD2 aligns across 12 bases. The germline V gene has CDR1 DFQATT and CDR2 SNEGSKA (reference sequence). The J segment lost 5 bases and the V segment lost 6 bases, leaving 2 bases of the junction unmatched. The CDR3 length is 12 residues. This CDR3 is CSARLAGDEQYF. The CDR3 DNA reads TGCAGTGCGAGACTAGCGGGAGACGAGCAGTACTTC.

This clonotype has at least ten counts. Here the CDR3 reads CASRSTETATNEKLFF. The CDR3 nucleotides read TGCGCCAGCAGGTCTACAGAGACCGCAACTAATGAAAAACTGTTTTTT. This chain uses TRBV5-1 with TRBJ1-4; D remains ambiguous. Germline loops: CDR1 SGHRS, CDR2 YFSETQ. V dropped 5 bases and J dropped 0 bases, with 14 bases sitting between them. CDR3 size: 16 residues.

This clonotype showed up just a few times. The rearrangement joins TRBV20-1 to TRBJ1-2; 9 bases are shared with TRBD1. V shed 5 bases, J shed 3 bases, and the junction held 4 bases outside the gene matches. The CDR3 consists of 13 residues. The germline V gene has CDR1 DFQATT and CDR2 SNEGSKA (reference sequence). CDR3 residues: CSARTGVDYGYTF. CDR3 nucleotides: TGCAGTGCTCGGACAGGGGTAGACTATGGCTACACCTTC.

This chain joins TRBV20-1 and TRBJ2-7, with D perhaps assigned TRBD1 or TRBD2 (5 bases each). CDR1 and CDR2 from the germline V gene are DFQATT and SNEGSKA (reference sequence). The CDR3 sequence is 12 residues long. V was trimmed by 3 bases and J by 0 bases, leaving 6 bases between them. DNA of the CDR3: TGCAGTGCTAGGAGGGGCTCCTACGAGCAGTACGTC. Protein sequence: CSARRGSYEQYV.

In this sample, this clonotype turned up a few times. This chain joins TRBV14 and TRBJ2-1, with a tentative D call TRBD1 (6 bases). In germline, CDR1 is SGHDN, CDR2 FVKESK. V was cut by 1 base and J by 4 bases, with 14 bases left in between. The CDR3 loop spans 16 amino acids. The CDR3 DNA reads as TGTGCCAGCAGCCAAGCTTACAGAGGACAGTACAATGAGCAGTTCTTC. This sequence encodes CASSQAYRGQYNEQFF.

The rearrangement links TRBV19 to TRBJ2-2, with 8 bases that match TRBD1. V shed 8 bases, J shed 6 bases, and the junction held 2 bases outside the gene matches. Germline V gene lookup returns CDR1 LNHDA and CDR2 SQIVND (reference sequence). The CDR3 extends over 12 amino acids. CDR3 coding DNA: TGTGCCAGTGGACAGGGCCCCGGGGAGCTGTTTTTT. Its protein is CASGQGPGELFF.

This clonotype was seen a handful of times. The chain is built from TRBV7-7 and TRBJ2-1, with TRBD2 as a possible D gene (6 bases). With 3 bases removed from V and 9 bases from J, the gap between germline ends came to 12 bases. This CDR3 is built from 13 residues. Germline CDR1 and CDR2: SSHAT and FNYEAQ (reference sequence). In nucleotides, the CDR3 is TGTGCCAGCAGCTTCCTAGTCGGGGGTGAGCAGTTCTTC. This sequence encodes CASSFLVGGEQFF.

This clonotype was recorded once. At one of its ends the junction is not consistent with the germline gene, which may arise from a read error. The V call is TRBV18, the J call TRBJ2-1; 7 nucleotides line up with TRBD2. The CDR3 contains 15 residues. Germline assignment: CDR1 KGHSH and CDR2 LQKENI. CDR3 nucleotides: TGTGCCAGCTCACCCGGACTAGTCTCCTACAATGAGCAGTTATTC. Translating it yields CASSPGLVSYNEQLF.

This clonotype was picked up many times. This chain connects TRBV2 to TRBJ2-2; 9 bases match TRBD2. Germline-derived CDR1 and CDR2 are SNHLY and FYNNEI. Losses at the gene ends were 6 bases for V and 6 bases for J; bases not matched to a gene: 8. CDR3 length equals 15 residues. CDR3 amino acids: CASRGTSTGSGELFF. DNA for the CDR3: TGTGCCAGCAGGGGGACTAGCACCGGCTCCGGGGAGCTGTTTTTT.

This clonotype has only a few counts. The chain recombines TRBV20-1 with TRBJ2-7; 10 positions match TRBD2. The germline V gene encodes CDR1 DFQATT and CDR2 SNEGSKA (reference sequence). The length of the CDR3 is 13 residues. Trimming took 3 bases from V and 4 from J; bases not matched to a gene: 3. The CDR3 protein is CSARVAGGYEQYF. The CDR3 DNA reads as TGCAGTGCTAGGGTAGCGGGAGGTTACGAGCAGTACTTC.

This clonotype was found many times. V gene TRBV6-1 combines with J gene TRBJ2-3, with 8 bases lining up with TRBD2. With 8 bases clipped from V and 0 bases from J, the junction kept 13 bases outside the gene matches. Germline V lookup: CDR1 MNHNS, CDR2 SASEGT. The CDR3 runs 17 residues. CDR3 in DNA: TGTGCCAGCCGATTCTCCTTTGCGGGGGGAAGCACAGATACGCAGTATTTT. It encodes CASRFSFAGGSTDTQYF.

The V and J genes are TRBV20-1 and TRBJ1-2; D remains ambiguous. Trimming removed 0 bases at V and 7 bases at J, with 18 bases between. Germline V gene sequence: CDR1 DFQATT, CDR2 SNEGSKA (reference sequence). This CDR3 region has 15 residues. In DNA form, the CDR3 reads TGCAGTGCTAGAGAGGGTGGGGAAGGGAAGTCTGGCTACACCTTC. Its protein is CSAREGGEGKSGYTF.